This entry lists 5 T cell receptor beta chains sequenced from one sample in a study of T-cell memory formation after mild COVID-19. TCRdb reprocessed the 5' RACE reads via MiXCR and lists one record per CDR3 protein. The repertoire includes under 250,000 distinct CDR3 sequences, about 10% of them detected once, and roughly 3.2% sits in the top ten. Sequenced sample: PBMCs or a T cell subset sorted from them (not recorded which). These receptors all stem from a young man who had mild COVID-19 (a few samples of this study predate the infection). Cell type and time point are not known.

This chain uses TRBV7-3 with TRBJ2-2; the D gene is possibly TRBD2 (5 bases). CDR3 length: 16 residues. From germline, CDR1 is SGHTA and CDR2 FQGTGA. Trimming removed 6 bases from V and 4 bases from J, with 18 bases in between. CDR3 loop: CASSPQASGGTGELFF. CDR3 nucleotides: TGTGCCAGCAGTCCCCAAGCAAGTGGAGGCACCGGGGAGCTGTTTTTT.

The chain carries TRBV6-5 and TRBJ1-1, with a tentative D call TRBD1 (5 bases). Looked up from germline, CDR1 is MNHEY and CDR2 is SVGAGI. Trimming took off 3 bases at V and 1 base at J, with 15 bases between the two ends. CDR3 length: 16 residues. The CDR3 is CASSYLLAGTNTEAFF. The CDR3 DNA is TGTGCCAGCAGTTATTTGTTGGCAGGGACGAACACTGAAGCTTTCTTT.

The rearrangement uses TRBV20-1 and TRBJ2-5, with D perhaps matching TRBD1 (6 bases). CDR3 length: 16 amino acids. Looked up from germline, CDR1 is DFQATT and CDR2 is SNEGSKA (reference sequence). The V end lost 1 base, the J end lost 5 bases, and 20 bases lay between the germline ends. This CDR3 is CSARGTRTRGMETQYF. DNA for the CDR3: TGCAGTGCTAGAGGCACTCGCACTAGGGGGATGGAGACCCAGTACTTC.

The chain uses TRBV11-3 and TRBJ2-7; TRBD1 agrees at 9 bases. V shed 5 bases and J 9 bases; nucleotides not matched to a gene: 8. CDR3 length: 13 amino acids. Germline V CDR1 and CDR2: SGHNT, YENEEA. The CDR3 sequence is CASSPSTGGRQYF. The CDR3 nucleotides are TGTGCCAGCAGCCCATCGACAGGGGGGAGGCAGTACTTC.

The V and J genes are TRBV3-1 and TRBJ2-3; 8 bases match TRBD2. Germline V gives CDR1 LGHDT, CDR2 YNNKEL (reference sequence). Trimming cost V 3 bases and J 3 bases; bases outside gene matches: 8. The CDR3 totals 16 residues. Here the CDR3 DNA reads TGTGCCAGCAGCCACCAGACCGGGGGGGAGACAGATACGCAGTATTTT. It specifies CASSHQTGGETDTQYF.